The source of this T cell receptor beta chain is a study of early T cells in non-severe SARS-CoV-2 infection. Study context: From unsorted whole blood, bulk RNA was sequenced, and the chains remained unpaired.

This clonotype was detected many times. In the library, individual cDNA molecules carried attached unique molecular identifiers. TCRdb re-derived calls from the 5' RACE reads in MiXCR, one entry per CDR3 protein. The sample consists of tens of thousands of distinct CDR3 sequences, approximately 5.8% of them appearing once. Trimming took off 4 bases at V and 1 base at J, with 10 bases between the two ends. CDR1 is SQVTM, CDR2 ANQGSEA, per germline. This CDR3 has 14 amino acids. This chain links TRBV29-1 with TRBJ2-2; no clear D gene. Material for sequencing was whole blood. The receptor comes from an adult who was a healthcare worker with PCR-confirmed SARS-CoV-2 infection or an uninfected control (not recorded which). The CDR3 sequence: CSVVGRKNTGELFF. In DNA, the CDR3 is TGCAGCGTTGTCGGCAGGAAGAACACCGGGGAGCTGTTTTTT.